This T cell receptor (beta chain) was captured by sequencing in a study of blood T cell repertoires in COVID-19. Study details: Samples came from the United States, Italy and Spain, spanning acute and convalescent COVID-19. From T cells, B-cell-depleted T cells, or PBMCs came the material, which was cDNA or gDNA.

The germline V gene encodes CDR1 LGHDT and CDR2 YNNKEL (reference sequence). This CDR3 spans 18 amino acids. With 3 bases removed from V and 4 bases from J, the gap between germline ends came to 19 bases. In the source study's methods: Amplification of reference gene primers was used by the study to estimate nucleated cell counts. Some clones are missing from TCRdb's copy, which holds only in-frame ones; the method was immunoSEQ multiplex PCR. Clone size and the V and J calls come from that table; the DNA yielded D and trimming. The table lists hundreds of thousands of clones, roughly 88% of them singletons, with 1.4% in the top ten.

The V gene is TRBV3-1 (or the pseudogene TRBV3-2), the J gene TRBJ1-6; possibly TRBD1 for D (6 bases). Material for sequencing was peripheral blood. This TCR derives from a woman in her twenties or thirties with active or convalescent COVID-19. DNA for the CDR3: TGTGCCAGCAGCCAGGCTGACCAGGACAGCCTTTATAATTCACCCCTCCACTTT. Translated, it gives CASSQADQDSLYNSPLHF.